These T cell receptor beta chains were read from a single sample in a study of T-cell memory formation after mild COVID-19. Using its own MiXCR run on the 5' RACE reads, TCRdb lists one record per CDR3 protein. The sample lists about 310,000 distinct CDR3 sequences; around 19% were seen once. The sample taken for sequencing was PBMCs or a T cell subset sorted from them (not recorded which). The receptors come from a man younger than 35 who had mild COVID-19 (a few samples of this study predate the infection). Cell type and time point are not known. CDR3s include the opening cysteine and the closing phenylalanine or tryptophan. The order of the fields is D gene, clone size, CDR3 length, J gene, V gene, CDR3 DNA, CDR3 protein. The D gene is left open where the match is weak. Rows give clone size only sometimes, using once, few, many, or a class for an expanded clone.

D: .; size: few; length: 13; J: TRBJ2-3; V: TRBV7-2; DNA: TGTGCCAGCAGTTTCTGGGGGGCGGATACGCAGTATTTT; CDR3: CASSFWGADTQYF
D: .; size: few; length: 15; J: TRBJ2-3; V: TRBV5-1; DNA: TGCGCCAGCAGGCCTCAAGACGGTACCACAGATACGCAGTATTTT; CDR3: CASRPQDGTTDTQYF
D: .; size: .; length: 14; J: TRBJ2-4; V: TRBV7-2; DNA: TGTGCCAGCAGCTTCCTCGAAGCCAAAAACATTCAGTACTTC; CDR3: CASSFLEAKNIQYF
D: TRBD2; size: many; length: 15; J: TRBJ2-1; V: TRBV7-6; DNA: TGTGCCAGCAGCCCGAGCGGGGGGCGCTACAATGAGCAGTTCTTC; CDR3: CASSPSGGRYNEQFF
D: .; size: many; length: 14; J: TRBJ2-5; V: TRBV15; DNA: TGTGCCACCAGCAGAGAGGACAGAAAAGAGACCCAGTACTTC; CDR3: CATSREDRKETQYF
D: .; size: .; length: 13; J: TRBJ2-1; V: TRBV12-3/TRBV12-4; DNA: TGTGCCAGCAGTTTAGAAGATGGCAATGAGCAGTTCTTC; CDR3: CASSLEDGNEQFF
D: .; size: .; length: 13; J: TRBJ2-7; V: TRBV30; DNA: TGTGCCTGGACGCCGGGGGCTCGGTACGAGCAGTACTTC; CDR3: CAWTPGARYEQYF
D: .; size: few; length: 15; J: TRBJ2-3; V: TRBV11-3; DNA: TGTGCCAGCAGCTTAGCTCATCATAGTGCATATACGCAGTATTTT; CDR3: CASSLAHHSAYTQYF
D: TRBD2; size: many; length: 14; J: TRBJ2-1; V: TRBV12-3/TRBV12-4; DNA: TGTGCCAGCAGTTTGGAGGCGGGGGGCGATGAGCAGTTCTTC; CDR3: CASSLEAGGDEQFF
D: TRBD2; size: .; length: 14; J: TRBJ2-1; V: TRBV5-1; DNA: TGCGCCAGCAGCTTAGCGGGGCGTTACAATGAGCAGTTCTTC; CDR3: CASSLAGRYNEQFF
D: TRBD2; size: .; length: 14; J: TRBJ2-3; V: TRBV29-1; DNA: TGCAGCGTTGAAGATAGCGGGAGCACAGATACGCAGTATTTT; CDR3: CSVEDSGSTDTQYF
D: .; size: .; length: 15; J: TRBJ1-2; V: TRBV4-3; DNA: TGCGCCAGCAGCCAAGAAACGTTTGGGGGCTATGGCTACACCTTC; CDR3: CASSQETFGGYGYTF
D: .; size: .; length: 16; J: TRBJ2-7; V: TRBV7-6; DNA: TGTGCCAGCAGCCCCGGCGGGTGGGGACTCTCATACGAGCAGTACTTC; CDR3: CASSPGGWGLSYEQYF
D: .; size: .; length: 14; J: TRBJ1-2; V: TRBV7-6; DNA: TGTGCCAGCAGCTTGTTAGGGTCAAACTATGGCTACACCTTC; CDR3: CASSLLGSNYGYTF
D: .; size: few; length: 15; J: TRBJ1-1; V: TRBV5-1; DNA: TGCGCCAGCAGCTCACGTCTCCCCTCGAACACTGAAGCTTTCTTT; CDR3: CASSSRLPSNTEAFF
D: .; size: few; length: 13; J: TRBJ1-6; V: TRBV6-5; DNA: TGTGCCAGTGGTGGCTCCTATAATTCACCCCTCCACTTT; CDR3: CASGGSYNSPLHF
D: .; size: .; length: 12; J: TRBJ1-1; V: TRBV20-1; DNA: TGCAGTGCTACCACAGGGCTCACTGAAGCTTTCTTT; CDR3: CSATTGLTEAFF
D: .; size: many; length: 15; J: TRBJ1-1; V: TRBV7-3; DNA: TGTGCCAGCAGCTTACAGGGCAGCATGAACACTGAAGCTTTCTTT; CDR3: CASSLQGSMNTEAFF
D: .; size: few; length: 11; J: TRBJ1-1; V: TRBV2; DNA: TGTGCCAGCAGAATAAACACTGAAGCTTTCTTT; CDR3: CASRINTEAFF
D: TRBD1; size: .; length: 17; J: TRBJ1-1; V: TRBV3-1; DNA: TGTGCCAGCAGCCCGCAGAGCCTCAGGGGGCAGGGGACTGAAGCTTTCTTT; CDR3: CASSPQSLRGQGTEAFF
D: .; size: .; length: 14; J: TRBJ1-5; V: TRBV6-5; DNA: TGTGCCAGCAGTTACTCGAGGAGCAATCAGCCCCAGCATTTT; CDR3: CASSYSRSNQPQHF
D: TRBD1; size: .; length: 15; J: TRBJ2-2; V: TRBV7-6; DNA: TGTGCCAGCAGCGCCGGGACAGGGAGAACCGGGGAGCTGTTTTTT; CDR3: CASSAGTGRTGELFF
D: .; size: few; length: 14; J: TRBJ2-5; V: TRBV7-9; DNA: TGTGCCAGCAGCTTTCTTCGGGTACAAGAGACCCAGTACTTC; CDR3: CASSFLRVQETQYF
D: .; size: .; length: 13; J: TRBJ2-3; V: TRBV12-5; DNA: TGTGCTAGTGCCGGGGCCCGAACAGATACGCAGTATTTT; CDR3: CASAGARTDTQYF
D: .; size: .; length: 15; J: TRBJ1-4; V: TRBV5-1; DNA: TGCGCCAGCAGCTCCCAACAGGGAGGGGATGAAAAACTGTTTTTT; CDR3: CASSSQQGGDEKLFF
D: TRBD1; size: .; length: 14; J: TRBJ1-1; V: TRBV5-1; DNA: TGCGCCAGCAGCTTTACAGGGGGAGTCCCTGAAGCTTTCTTT; CDR3: CASSFTGGVPEAFF
D: .; size: .; length: 16; J: TRBJ2-5; V: TRBV20-1; DNA: TGCAGTGCAACCCCAGACCAGGGCCCCTACCAAGAGACCCAGTACTTC; CDR3: CSATPDQGPYQETQYF
D: .; size: .; length: 17; J: TRBJ2-7; V: TRBV20-1; DNA: TGCAGTGCTAGAGATTCCTGGGAGGACGGGGCCCCCTACGAGCAGTACTTC; CDR3: CSARDSWEDGAPYEQYF
D: TRBD2; size: .; length: 17; J: TRBJ2-2; V: TRBV6-2/TRBV6-3; DNA: TGTGCCAGCAGTAGGACTAGCGGCGTAAAATTGACCGGGGAGCTGTTTTTT; CDR3: CASSRTSGVKLTGELFF
D: .; size: .; length: 12; J: TRBJ2-3; V: TRBV24-1; DNA: TGTGCCACCAGTGATTCCACAGATACGCAGTATTTT; CDR3: CATSDSTDTQYF
D: TRBD1; size: .; length: 15; J: TRBJ2-2; V: TRBV12-5; DNA: TGTGCTAGTGGCCCGGGACAGGGTAACGCCGGGGAGCTGTTTTTT; CDR3: CASGPGQGNAGELFF
D: .; size: many; length: 13; J: TRBJ2-3; V: TRBV12-3/TRBV12-4; DNA: TGTGCCAGCAGTTTATCCGGGTCAGATACGCAGTATTTT; CDR3: CASSLSGSDTQYF
D: .; size: few; length: 16; J: TRBJ2-1; V: TRBV7-2; DNA: TGTGCCAGCAGCCCTGTTGGGAGAACTAGCTACAATGAGCAGTTCTTC; CDR3: CASSPVGRTSYNEQFF
D: .; size: .; length: 15; J: TRBJ1-2; V: TRBV6-2/TRBV6-3; DNA: TGTGCCAGCACCTTTCGTTGGGCCCCTTCGAGCGGCTACACCTTC; CDR3: CASTFRWAPSSGYTF
D: .; size: .; length: 12; J: TRBJ1-1; V: TRBV7-2; DNA: TGTGCCACACAGGGACCCAGGACTGAAGCTTTCTTT; CDR3: CATQGPRTEAFF
D: .; size: few; length: 15; J: TRBJ1-2; V: TRBV4-1; DNA: TGCGCCAGCAGCCAAGCCCCAGGACGGCACTATGGCTACACCTTC; CDR3: CASSQAPGRHYGYTF
D: TRBD2; size: .; length: 14; J: TRBJ2-5; V: TRBV7-9; DNA: TGTGCCAGCAGCTGGGGGGGAACGCAAGAGACCCAGTACTTC; CDR3: CASSWGGTQETQYF
D: TRBD1; size: .; length: 15; J: TRBJ2-5; V: TRBV7-6; DNA: TGTGCCAGCAGCTTAGAAGGTCAGGGGGCTGTGACCCAGTACTTC; CDR3: CASSLEGQGAVTQYF
D: .; size: .; length: 16; J: TRBJ2-2; V: TRBV11-2; DNA: TGTGCCAGCAGCTCACCGGGACCGATGAACACCGGGGAGCTGTTTTTT; CDR3: CASSSPGPMNTGELFF
D: TRBD1; size: many; length: 14; J: TRBJ1-2; V: TRBV7-2; DNA: TGTGCCAGCATCCCCCCGACAGGGGCCGGCGGCTACACCTTC; CDR3: CASIPPTGAGGYTF
D: TRBD1; size: few; length: 13; J: TRBJ1-4; V: TRBV12-3/TRBV12-4; DNA: TGTGCCAGTCGACAGGGGGAATATGAAAAACTGTTTTTT; CDR3: CASRQGEYEKLFF
D: .; size: .; length: 14; J: TRBJ1-2; V: TRBV12-3/TRBV12-4; DNA: TGTGCCAGCACGGGATGGGGAACTAACTATGGCTACACCTTC; CDR3: CASTGWGTNYGYTF
D: .; size: .; length: 13; J: TRBJ2-7; V: TRBV6-5; DNA: TGTGCCAGCAGTTACTCGATGTTTTCCGAGCAGTACTTC; CDR3: CASSYSMFSEQYF
D: TRBD1; size: many; length: 14; J: TRBJ1-1; V: TRBV5-1; DNA: TGCGCCAGCAGCTTTATGACAGGGGCTACTGAAGCTTTCTTT; CDR3: CASSFMTGATEAFF
D: TRBD1; size: .; length: 18; J: TRBJ1-5; V: TRBV28; DNA: TGTGCCAGCAGCCGATCTACAGAGGGGACAGGGGGCAATCAGCCCCAGCATTTT; CDR3: CASSRSTEGTGGNQPQHF
D: .; size: few; length: 12; J: TRBJ2-6; V: TRBV12-3/TRBV12-4; DNA: TGTGCCAGCAGACTTGGGGCCAACGTCCTGACTTTC; CDR3: CASRLGANVLTF
D: TRBD1; size: .; length: 15; J: TRBJ1-1; V: TRBV6-5; DNA: TGTGCCAGCAGTTACTCGACAGGGTTGGGCACTGAAGCTTTCTTT; CDR3: CASSYSTGLGTEAFF
D: .; size: .; length: 12; J: TRBJ1-1; V: TRBV29-1; DNA: TGCAGCGTTGTTTGGGGCGGCACTGAAGCTTTCTTT; CDR3: CSVVWGGTEAFF
D: TRBD2; size: few; length: 16; J: TRBJ2-1; V: TRBV4-2; DNA: TGTGCCAGCAGCCAGGGCAGCGGGGCTGTCTACAATGAGCAGTTCTTC; CDR3: CASSQGSGAVYNEQFF
D: .; size: few; length: 15; J: TRBJ1-1; V: TRBV5-1; DNA: TGCGCCAGCAGCCTGGAACTCTTCGGTATCACTGAAGCTTTCTTT; CDR3: CASSLELFGITEAFF
D: .; size: few; length: 16; J: TRBJ1-1; V: TRBV5-1; DNA: TGCGCCAGCAGCTTGGCCAACAGGGCAGAGAACACTGAAGCTTTCTTT; CDR3: CASSLANRAENTEAFF
D: .; size: .; length: 14; J: TRBJ1-4; V: TRBV5-4; DNA: TGTGCCAGCAGCTTAGGCGGGGTTAATGAAAAACTGTTTTTT; CDR3: CASSLGGVNEKLFF
D: TRBD1; size: few; length: 16; J: TRBJ2-7; V: TRBV6-2/TRBV6-3; DNA: TGTGCCAGCAGTTACTCGATGTTGTCAGGGGGCTACGAGCAGTACTTC; CDR3: CASSYSMLSGGYEQYF
D: .; size: few; length: 12; J: TRBJ1-1; V: TRBV6-5; DNA: TGTGCCAGCACCCAAGGGGGGAGTAGGGCTTTCTTT; CDR3: CASTQGGSRAFF